These T cell receptor beta chains were read from a single sample in a study of cytomegalovirus exposure and HLA in healthy donors. Using immunoSEQ multiplex PCR, the repertoire was profiled, and TCRdb retains in-frame clones only, with some absent. The table lists roughly 190,000 clones, roughly 80% of them singletons. Sequenced material: PBMCs. All receptors derive from a female donor in good health and CMV-seronegative. CDR3s include the opening cysteine and the closing phenylalanine or tryptophan. A D gene is named only where the DNA matches it firmly. Clone size is stated in some rows and not others, as once, few, many or a class when expanded.

TGTGCCAGCAGCTTAAGCTCCCAGGGATACGGTGGCTACACCTTC,CASSLSSQGYGGYTF,-,-,TRBJ1-2,TRBV7-3
TGCGCCAGCAGCCAAGAGTCTTCCGGGACTAGCGGGAGGGGTGGGGCCAACGTCCTGACTTTC,CASSQESSGTSGRGGANVLTF,few,TRBD2,TRBJ2-6,TRBV4-1
TGTGCCAGCAGTGTTACAGGGGCCGGGGCCAACGTCCTGACTTTC,CASSVTGAGANVLTF,-,TRBD1,TRBJ2-6,TRBV2
TGCGCCAGCAGCTTCGACTTACGGGGGGAGACCCAGTACTTC,CASSFDLRGETQYF,-,-,TRBJ2-5,TRBV4-1
TGTGCCATTACAGGGATGACTAATGAAAAACTGTTTTTT,CAITGMTNEKLFF,-,-,TRBJ1-4,TRBV7-8
TGTGCCAGCAAAGTGGATTACAGGGTCTACGAGCAGTACTTC,CASKVDYRVYEQYF,-,-,TRBJ2-7,TRBV2
TGTGCCAGCAGTTCGCAACGACTAGCGCTAACCTACAATGAGCAGTTCTTC,CASSSQRLALTYNEQFF,few,TRBD2,TRBJ2-1,TRBV28
TGTGCCTGGAGTACAGAAAGGAACTATGGCTACACCTTC,CAWSTERNYGYTF,-,-,TRBJ1-2,TRBV30
TGTGCCAGCACCCCTGCCCAGCGGGGCCCCTACAATGAGCAGTTCTTC,CASTPAQRGPYNEQFF,-,TRBD2,TRBJ2-1,TRBV18
TGTGCCAGCAGCTCCCGGCTAGCTGGCGGAGAGACCCAGTACTTC,CASSSRLAGGETQYF,-,-,TRBJ2-5,TRBV7-2
TGTGCCAGCAGCCCGATGTTCGACAGGGGGCGTGCTGGGGCCAACGTCCTGACTTTC,CASSPMFDRGRAGANVLTF,-,TRBD1,TRBJ2-6,TRBV7-2
TGTGCCAGCAGCTTGGCCAGAGACAGGGACTATGGCTACACCTTC,CASSLARDRDYGYTF,once,TRBD1,TRBJ1-2,TRBV5-4
TGTGCCAGCAGTCCCTGGACAGCCACCGGGGAGCTGTTTTTT,CASSPWTATGELFF,-,-,TRBJ2-2,TRBV28
TGTGCCAGTAGTAGTAGGGAAACGGTGTGGACAGGGGAAAAACTGTTTTTT,CASSSRETVWTGEKLFF,-,TRBD1,TRBJ1-4,TRBV19
TGTGCCAGCAGCTTAGCGGGGACTAGCGGGAGGGCCAATGAGCAGTTCTTC,CASSLAGTSGRANEQFF,-,TRBD2,TRBJ2-1,TRBV7-2
TGTGCCAGCAGAATAGGTGGAGTCTACGAGCAGTACTTC,CASRIGGVYEQYF,-,-,TRBJ2-7,TRBV28
TGTGCCAGCAGTCACCCGGACAGCTACTACTATGGCTACACCTTC,CASSHPDSYYYGYTF,-,-,TRBJ1-2,TRBV7-9
TGCGCCAGCAGTGATTCCCACTCCTATAATTCACCCCTCCACTTT,CASSDSHSYNSPLHF,few,-,TRBJ1-6,TRBV10-2
TGCGCCAGCAGCCTAGGACTAGCGGGAGTAAATGAGCAGTTCTTC,CASSLGLAGVNEQFF,-,TRBD2,TRBJ2-1,TRBV5-1